The rows below give T cell receptor beta chains drawn from one sample of a study of breast tumors, draining lymph nodes, adjacent tissues. MiXCR, run by TCRdb on the multiplex PCR reads, gives a single entry per CDR3 protein. The repertoire holds approximately 63,000 distinct CDR3 sequences, with less than 60% as singletons. What was sequenced was breast tumor tissue. These receptors were collected from a female donor with breast cancer. Some clones in this sample may be carry-over from other donors' samples. Both conserved end residues are part of each CDR3. The D gene is left open where the match is weak. For some rows the clone size is stated as once, few or many, or as a class when expanded; others skip it.

j_call v_call d_call clone_size cdr3_nt cdr3_aa
TRBJ2-7 TRBV7-9 NA NA TGTGCCAGCAGCTTAAGGGGCCAGGACAGAGAAGGATACCCTTCCTACGAGCAGTACTTC CASSLRGQDREGYPSYEQYF
TRBJ2-7 TRBV29-1 NA NA TGCAGCAGTGCTGCCCCGGGCAGCTACGAGCAGTACTTC CSSAAPGSYEQYF
TRBJ2-2 TRBV2 TRBD2 NA TGTGCCAGCAGGAGGACTAGCGGGAGCGGTACCGGGGAGCTGTTTTTT CASRRTSGSGTGELFF
TRBJ1-6 TRBV2 NA NA TGTGCCAGCAGGGGCGGACTCCTCCACTTT CASRGGLLHF
TRBJ2-3 TRBV20-1 TRBD2 NA TGCAGTGCTAGGCGGGGGGCCAGCACAGATACGCAGTATTTT CSARRGASTDTQYF
TRBJ1-2 TRBV5-6 TRBD1 NA TGTGCCAGCAGCTTGAAGGGACAGGGACTTGGCCTAGGCTACACCTTC CASSLKGQGLGLGYTF
TRBJ2-3 TRBV15 NA NA TGTGCCACCAGCAGGGAAAGCACAGATACGCAGTATTTT CATSRESTDTQYF
TRBJ2-7 TRBV2 TRBD2 NA TGTGCCAGCACCCGGCTAGCGGGAGGCCTACGCCAGCAGTACTTC CASTRLAGGLRQQYF
TRBJ2-1 TRBV7-3 NA NA TGTGCCAGCAGCTTAAGACAGGCCAATGAGCAGTTCTTC CASSLRQANEQFF
TRBJ2-4 TRBV12-3/TRBV12-4 NA many TGTGCCACCGCGGACGGAAACATTCAGTACTTC CATADGNIQYF
TRBJ2-7 TRBV20-1 TRBD2 NA TGCAGTGCCCCCGGCCTAGCGGGAGTTTACGAGCAGTACTTC CSAPGLAGVYEQYF
TRBJ2-2 TRBV7-3 NA NA TGTGCCAGCAGCTTAGTTCGCGGGGAGCTGTTTTTT CASSLVRGELFF
TRBJ1-2 TRBV29-1 NA few TGCAGCGTTGAAGTTTGGGACGGTGGCTACACCTTC CSVEVWDGGYTF
TRBJ2-2 TRBV9 NA NA TGTGCCAGCAGCGTAGACGGCGGGCCGGCCGGGGAGCCGGTTTTT CASSVDGGPAGEPVF
TRBJ1-4 TRBV24-1 TRBD1 few TGTGCCACCCGGGACAGTAATGAAAAACTGTTTTTT CATRDSNEKLFF
TRBJ2-5 TRBV2 NA once TGTGCCAGCAGGTGGTCGAGGGCCCAAAAGGGGACCCAGTACTTC CASRWSRAQKGTQYF
TRBJ2-5 TRBV6-5 NA NA TGTGCCAGCAGTCCCCTCCGCGAGGAGACCCAGTACTTC CASSPLREETQYF
TRBJ2-3 TRBV2 TRBD2 NA TGTGCCAGCAGTGAAGGACTAGCGGGGGGGCCTGGCACAGATACGCAGTATTTT CASSEGLAGGPGTDTQYF
TRBJ2-7 TRBV5-6 NA NA TGTGCCAGCAGCTTTTTGGGGGAGCAGTACTTC CASSFLGEQYF
TRBJ2-3 TRBV7-9 TRBD2 few TGTGCCAGCAGCTTTTCGGGGGGAGGAGATACGCAGTATTTT CASSFSGGGDTQYF
TRBJ2-1 TRBV20-1 TRBD2 many TGCAGTGCTAGAGTTAGCGGGAGCAATGAGCAGTTCTTC CSARVSGSNEQFF
TRBJ2-5 TRBV5-1 NA NA TGCGCCAGCAGCTTGGTCCCTAAGGGGTTACAAGAGACCCAGTACTTC CASSLVPKGLQETQYF
TRBJ1-5 TRBV20-1 NA NA TGCAGTGCTAGAGGTGACACGGGAGAGGGGTACGAGCAGCCCCAGCATTTT CSARGDTGEGYEQPQHF
TRBJ1-4 TRBV20-1 NA NA TGCAGTGCTCAAGGGGACCGGGGAGGTGAAAAACTGTTTTTT CSAQGDRGGEKLFF
TRBJ1-2 TRBV25-1 NA NA TGTGCCAGCAGTGCAGGGGACTATGGCTACACCTTC CASSAGDYGYTF
TRBJ2-7 TRBV19 TRBD2 many TGTGCCAGTACCGCGCGGGAGGGCACCACCTACGAGCAGTACTTC CASTAREGTTYEQYF
TRBJ1-5 TRBV4-2 NA NA TGTGCCAGCAGCCAAGACTTATGGGATCAGCCCCAGCATTTT CASSQDLWDQPQHF
TRBJ2-2 TRBV18 NA NA TGTGCCAGCTCACCGACCAACGCCGGGGAGCTGTTTTTT CASSPTNAGELFF
TRBJ2-7 TRBV11-2 NA NA TGTGCCAGCAGCTTGGGGAAAGAGACAGTACCCTACGAGCAGTACTTC CASSLGKETVPYEQYF
TRBJ1-2 TRBV7-2 NA NA TGTGCCAGCAGCTCCCACAAGGGCTACACCTTC CASSSHKGYTF
TRBJ1-4 TRBV7-2 TRBD1 NA TGTGCCAGCAAGGCGGGACAGGGGTGGGACGAAAAACTGTTTTTT CASKAGQGWDEKLFF
TRBJ2-7 TRBV18 NA many TGTGCCAGCTCACCACCGGCGACGAGGGACGAGCAGTACTTC CASSPPATRDEQYF
TRBJ1-1 TRBV2 NA many TGTGCCAGCCGAGGTCGAAGCGGCCCGGGACGGTACACTGAAGCTTTCTTT CASRGRSGPGRYTEAFF
TRBJ2-7 TRBV9 NA NA TGTGCCAGCAGCGTAGGGCCAGGATCTAAGCAGTACTTC CASSVGPGSKQYF
TRBJ2-1 TRBV2 NA NA TGTGCCAGCGGGCGAGACTACAATGAGCAGTTCTTC CASGRDYNEQFF
TRBJ2-1 TRBV20-1 NA NA TGCGGTGCTAGGTCCGGGTCCTACAATGAGCAGCTCTTC CGARSGSYNEQLF
TRBJ2-1 TRBV9 TRBD2 NA TGTGCCAGCAGCCCCACAACGCCCGGGACTAGAAATGAGCAGTTCTTC CASSPTTPGTRNEQFF
TRBJ2-4 TRBV6-1 TRBD2 once TGTGCCAGCGCCCCGGGAGGGTCCACTCAGTACTTC CASAPGGSTQYF
TRBJ2-1 TRBV29-1 NA NA TGCAGCGTTGTTTACTACTTAGGGGATGCCTACAATGAGCAGTTCTTC CSVVYYLGDAYNEQFF
TRBJ2-7 TRBV10-3 TRBD1 NA TGTGCCATCAGTGAGAAGGGACAGGGGACCAACGAGCAGTACTTC CAISEKGQGTNEQYF
TRBJ1-6 TRBV5-1 NA NA TGCGCCAGCAGCTTGAGCCCCCGGAGCTCCTATAATTCACCCCTCCACTTT CASSLSPRSSYNSPLHF
TRBJ2-2 TRBV28 NA NA TGTGCCAGCAGTTTCGGAGGGGAGCTGTTTTTT CASSFGGELFF
TRBJ2-2 TRBV15 NA few TGTGCCACCAGCAGAGACGCCGGGGAGCTGTTTTTT CATSRDAGELFF
TRBJ2-3 TRBV24-1 TRBD2 NA TGTGCCACCAGTTGGGGGGGAGCGGGCACAGATACGCAGTATTTT CATSWGGAGTDTQYF
TRBJ1-2 TRBV29-1 NA NA TGCAGCGTTGAAGTCTGGGGCGACGACTATGGCTACACCTTC CSVEVWGDDYGYTF
TRBJ1-5 TRBV15 NA NA TGTGCCACCAGCAGAGAAGGGCGTGGCAATCAGCCCCAGCATTTT CATSREGRGNQPQHF
TRBJ2-1 TRBV24-1 TRBD1 NA TGTGCCACCCCCCAATCGACAGGGGGGCAGTTCTTC CATPQSTGGQFF
TRBJ1-3 TRBV10-2 NA NA TGCGCCAGCAATCCGGGACAAAAGGGGAGCTCTGGAAACACCATATATTTT CASNPGQKGSSGNTIYF
TRBJ1-6 TRBV7-6 TRBD1 NA TGTGCCAGCAGCTTAGCGGGACAGGGTGGTTCACCCCTCCACTTT CASSLAGQGGSPLHF
TRBJ2-7 TRBV7-6 TRBD1 once TGTGCCAGCAGCGACACACAGGGGTACGAGCAGTACTTC CASSDTQGYEQYF
TRBJ2-5 TRBV10-3 NA NA TGTGCCATCAGTGAGACAGGGAGGTTGAAAGAGACCCAGTACTTC CAISETGRLKETQYF
TRBJ1-2 TRBV3-1 NA NA TGTGCCAGCAGCCAAGGGTCGGGGCGAAACTTC CASSQGSGRNF
TRBJ2-7 TRBV2 NA once TGTGCCAGCAGTGAGGGTTCAGGCCAGCTTTCCGAGCAGTACTTC CASSEGSGQLSEQYF
TRBJ1-6 TRBV28 NA many TGTGCCAGCAGTTTACCGCGGGGAGGGGATAATTCACCCCTCCACTTT CASSLPRGGDNSPLHF
TRBJ2-5 TRBV20-1 NA many TGCAGTGCTAGAGGTTCAAAGGGACGCGCCGTTCGGGAGACCCAGTACTTC CSARGSKGRAVRETQYF
TRBJ2-3 TRBV7-8 TRBD2 NA TGTGCCAGCAGCTACCAACCGGGACTAGCGGGCACAGATACGCAGTATTTT CASSYQPGLAGTDTQYF
TRBJ1-4 TRBV12-5 NA once TGTGCTAGTGGTTTGGCCCGGGGCAGGGCCTCAACTAATGAAAAACTGTTTTTT CASGLARGRASTNEKLFF
TRBJ2-1 TRBV2 NA many TGTGCCAGCAGTGAAGAGGGACAACAAGGCAATGAGCAGTTCTTC CASSEEGQQGNEQFF
TRBJ1-2 TRBV6-4 NA many TGTGCCAGCAGTCACTCCCGAGGGGGAGACTATGGCTACACCTTC CASSHSRGGDYGYTF
TRBJ1-4 TRBV25-1 TRBD1 few TGTGCCAGCAGTGAAATGAACAGGGGAAACGAAAAACTGTTTTTT CASSEMNRGNEKLFF